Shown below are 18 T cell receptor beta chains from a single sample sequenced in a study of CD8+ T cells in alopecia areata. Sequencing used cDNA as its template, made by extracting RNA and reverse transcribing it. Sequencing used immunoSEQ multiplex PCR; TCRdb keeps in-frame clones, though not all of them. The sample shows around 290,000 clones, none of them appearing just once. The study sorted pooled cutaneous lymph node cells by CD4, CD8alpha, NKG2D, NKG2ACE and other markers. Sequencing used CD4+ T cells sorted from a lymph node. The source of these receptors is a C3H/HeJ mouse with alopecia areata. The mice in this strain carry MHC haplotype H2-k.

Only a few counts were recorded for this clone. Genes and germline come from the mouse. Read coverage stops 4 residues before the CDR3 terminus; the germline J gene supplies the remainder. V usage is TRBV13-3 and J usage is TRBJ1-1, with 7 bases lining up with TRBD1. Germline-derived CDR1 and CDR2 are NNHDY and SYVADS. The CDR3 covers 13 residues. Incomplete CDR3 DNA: TGTGCCAGCAGTGGACAGGGCGGGGCA. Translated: CASSGQGGA. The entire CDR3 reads CASSGQGGAEVFF.

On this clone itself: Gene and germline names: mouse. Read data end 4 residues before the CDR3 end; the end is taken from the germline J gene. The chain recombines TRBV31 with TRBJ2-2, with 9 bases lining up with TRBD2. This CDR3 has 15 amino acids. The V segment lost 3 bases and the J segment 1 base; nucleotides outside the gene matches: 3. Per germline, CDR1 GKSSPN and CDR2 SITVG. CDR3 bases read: TGTGCCTGGAGGTTGACTGGGGGAAACACCGGG. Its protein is CAWRLTGGNTG. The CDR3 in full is CAWRLTGGNTGQLYF.

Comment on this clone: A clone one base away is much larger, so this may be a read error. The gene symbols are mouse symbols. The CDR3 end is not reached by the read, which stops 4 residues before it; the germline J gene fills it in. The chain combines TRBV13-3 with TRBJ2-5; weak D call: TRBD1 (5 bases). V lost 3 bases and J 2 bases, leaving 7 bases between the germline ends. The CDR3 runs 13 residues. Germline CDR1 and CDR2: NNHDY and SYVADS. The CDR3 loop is CASSGRVQDTQYF. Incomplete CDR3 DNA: TGTGCCAGCAGTGGCAGGGTCCAAGAC.

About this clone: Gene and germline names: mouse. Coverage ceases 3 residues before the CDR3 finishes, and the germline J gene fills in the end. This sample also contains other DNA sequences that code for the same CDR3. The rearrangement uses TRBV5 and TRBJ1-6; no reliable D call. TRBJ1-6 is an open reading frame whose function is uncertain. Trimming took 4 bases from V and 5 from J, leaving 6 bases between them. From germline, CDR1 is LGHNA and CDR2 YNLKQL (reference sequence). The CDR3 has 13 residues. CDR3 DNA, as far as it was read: TGTGCCAGCAGCCCTCAGGATAATTCGCCC. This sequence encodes CASSPQDNSP. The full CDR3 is CASSPQDNSPLYF.

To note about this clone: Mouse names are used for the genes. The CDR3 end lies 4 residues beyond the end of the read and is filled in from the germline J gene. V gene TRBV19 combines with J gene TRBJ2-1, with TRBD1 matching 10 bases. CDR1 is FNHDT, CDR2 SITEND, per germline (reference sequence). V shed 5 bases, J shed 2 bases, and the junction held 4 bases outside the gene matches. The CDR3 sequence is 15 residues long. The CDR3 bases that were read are TGTGCCAGCAGAGAGACAGGGGGCGACTATGCT. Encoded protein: CASRETGGDYA. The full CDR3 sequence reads CASRETGGDYAEQFF. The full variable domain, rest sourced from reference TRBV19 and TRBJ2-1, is GGIITQTPKFLIGQEGQKLTLKCQQNFNHDTMYWYRQDSGKGLRLIYYSITENDLQKGDLSEGYDASREKKSSFSLTVTSAQKNEMAVFLCASRETGGDYAEQFFGPGTRLTVL.

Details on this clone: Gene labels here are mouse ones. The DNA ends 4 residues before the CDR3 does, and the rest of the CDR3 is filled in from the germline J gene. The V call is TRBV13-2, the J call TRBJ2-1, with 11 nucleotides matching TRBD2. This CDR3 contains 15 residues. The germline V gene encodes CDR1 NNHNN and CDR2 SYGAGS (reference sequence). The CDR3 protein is CASGETGGARAEQFF. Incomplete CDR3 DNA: TGTGCCAGCGGTGAAACTGGGGGGGCGCGGGCT.

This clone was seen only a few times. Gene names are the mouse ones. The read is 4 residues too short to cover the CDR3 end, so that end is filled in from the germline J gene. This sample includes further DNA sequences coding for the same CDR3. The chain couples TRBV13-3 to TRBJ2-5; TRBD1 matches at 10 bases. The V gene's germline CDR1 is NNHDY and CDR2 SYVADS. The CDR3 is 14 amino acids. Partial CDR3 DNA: TGTGCCAGCAGGAGGACAGGGGGAAGGGAC. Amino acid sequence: CASRRTGGRD. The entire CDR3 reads CASRRTGGRDTQYF.

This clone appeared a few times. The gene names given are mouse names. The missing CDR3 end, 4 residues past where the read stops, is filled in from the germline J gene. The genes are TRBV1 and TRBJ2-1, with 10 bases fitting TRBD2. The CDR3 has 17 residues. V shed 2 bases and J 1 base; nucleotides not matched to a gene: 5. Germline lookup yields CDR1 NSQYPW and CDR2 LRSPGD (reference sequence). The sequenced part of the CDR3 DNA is TGCACCTGCAGTGCACCGGGACTGGGGCTGAACTATGCT. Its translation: CTCSAPGLGLNYA. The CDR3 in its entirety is CTCSAPGLGLNYAEQFF.

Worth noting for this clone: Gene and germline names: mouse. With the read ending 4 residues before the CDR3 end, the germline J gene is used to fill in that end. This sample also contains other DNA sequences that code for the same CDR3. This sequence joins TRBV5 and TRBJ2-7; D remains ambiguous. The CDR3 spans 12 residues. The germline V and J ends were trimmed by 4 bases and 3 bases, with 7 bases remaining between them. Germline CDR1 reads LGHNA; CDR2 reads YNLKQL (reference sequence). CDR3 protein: CASSPDNYEQYF. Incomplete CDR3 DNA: TGTGCCAGCAGCCCCGACAACTAT.

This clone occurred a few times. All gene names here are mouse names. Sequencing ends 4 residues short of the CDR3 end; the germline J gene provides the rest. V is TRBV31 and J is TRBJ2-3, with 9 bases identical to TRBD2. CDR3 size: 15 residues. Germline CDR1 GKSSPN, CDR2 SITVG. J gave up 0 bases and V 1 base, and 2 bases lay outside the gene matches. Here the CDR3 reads CAWSQLGGSAETLYF. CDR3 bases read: TGTGCCTGGAGTCAACTGGGGGGTAGTGCAGAA.

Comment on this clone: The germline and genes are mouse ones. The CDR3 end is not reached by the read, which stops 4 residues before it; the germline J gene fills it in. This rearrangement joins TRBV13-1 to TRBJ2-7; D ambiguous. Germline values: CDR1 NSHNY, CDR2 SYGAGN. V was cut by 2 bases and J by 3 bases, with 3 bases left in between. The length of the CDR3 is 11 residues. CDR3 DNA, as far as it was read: TGTGCCAGCAGTGAACACTAT. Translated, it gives CASSEHY. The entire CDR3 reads CASSEHYEQYF.

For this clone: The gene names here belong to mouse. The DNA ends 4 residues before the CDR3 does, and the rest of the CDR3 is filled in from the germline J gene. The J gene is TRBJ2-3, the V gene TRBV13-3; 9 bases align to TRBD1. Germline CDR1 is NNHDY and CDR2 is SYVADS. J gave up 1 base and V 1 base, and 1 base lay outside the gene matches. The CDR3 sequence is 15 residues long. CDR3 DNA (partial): TGTGCCAGCAGTGATTGGGACAGGGGTGCAGAA. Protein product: CASSDWDRGAE. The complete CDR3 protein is CASSDWDRGAETLYF.

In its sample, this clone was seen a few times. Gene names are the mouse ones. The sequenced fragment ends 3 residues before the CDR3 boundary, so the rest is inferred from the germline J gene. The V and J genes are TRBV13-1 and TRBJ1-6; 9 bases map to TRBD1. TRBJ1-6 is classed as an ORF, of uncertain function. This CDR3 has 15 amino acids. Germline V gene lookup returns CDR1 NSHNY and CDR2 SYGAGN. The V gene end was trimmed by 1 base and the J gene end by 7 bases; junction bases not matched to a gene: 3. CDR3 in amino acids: CASSDRTGENSPLYF. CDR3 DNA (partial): TGTGCCAGCAGTGATCGGACAGGGGAGAATTCGCCC.

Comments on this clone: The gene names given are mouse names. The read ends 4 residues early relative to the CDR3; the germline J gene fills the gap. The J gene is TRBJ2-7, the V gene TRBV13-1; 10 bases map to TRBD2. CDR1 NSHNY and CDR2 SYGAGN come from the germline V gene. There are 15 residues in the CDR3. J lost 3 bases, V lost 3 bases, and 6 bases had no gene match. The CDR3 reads CASSASTGGLYEQYF. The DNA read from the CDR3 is TGTGCCAGCAGTGCCTCGACTGGGGGGCTCTAT.

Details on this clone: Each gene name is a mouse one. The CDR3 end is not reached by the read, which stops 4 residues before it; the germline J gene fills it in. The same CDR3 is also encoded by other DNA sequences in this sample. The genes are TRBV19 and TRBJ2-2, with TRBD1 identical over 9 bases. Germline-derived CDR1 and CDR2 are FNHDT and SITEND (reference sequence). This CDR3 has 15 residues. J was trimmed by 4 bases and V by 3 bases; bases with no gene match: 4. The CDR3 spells CASSTGQGGTGQLYF. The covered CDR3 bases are TGTGCCAGCAGTACGGGACAGGGTGGCACCGGG.

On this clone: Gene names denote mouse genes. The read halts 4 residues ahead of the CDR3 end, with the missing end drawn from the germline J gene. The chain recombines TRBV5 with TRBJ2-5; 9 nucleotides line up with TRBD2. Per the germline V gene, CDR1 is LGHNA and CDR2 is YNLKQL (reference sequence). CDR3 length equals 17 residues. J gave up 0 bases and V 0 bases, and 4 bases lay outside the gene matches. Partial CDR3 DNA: TGTGCCAGCAGCCAAGACTGGGGGGGATTTAACCAAGAC. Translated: CASSQDWGGFNQD. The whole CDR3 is CASSQDWGGFNQDTQYF.

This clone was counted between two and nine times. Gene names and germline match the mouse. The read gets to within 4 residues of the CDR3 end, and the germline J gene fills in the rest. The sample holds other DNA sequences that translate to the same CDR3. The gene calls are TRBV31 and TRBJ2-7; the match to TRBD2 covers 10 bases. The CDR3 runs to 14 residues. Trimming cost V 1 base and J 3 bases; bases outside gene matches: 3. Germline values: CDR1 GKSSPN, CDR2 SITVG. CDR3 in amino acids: CAWSPRTGGYEQYF. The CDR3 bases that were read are TGTGCCTGGAGTCCCAGGACTGGGGGCTAT.

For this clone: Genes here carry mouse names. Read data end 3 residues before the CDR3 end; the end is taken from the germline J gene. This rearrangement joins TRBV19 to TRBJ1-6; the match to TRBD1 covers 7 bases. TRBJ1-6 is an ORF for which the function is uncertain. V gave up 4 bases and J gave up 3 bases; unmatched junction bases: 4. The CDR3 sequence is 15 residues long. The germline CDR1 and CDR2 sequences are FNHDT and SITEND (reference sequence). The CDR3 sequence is CASSLRGVYNSPLYF. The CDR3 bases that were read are TGTGCCAGCAGTCTCAGGGGGGTCTATAATTCGCCC.